These T cell receptor beta chains were read from a single sample in a study of CD8 T cells in Susac syndrome. TCRdb itself ran the immunoSEQ multiplex PCR reads through MiXCR, one entry per CDR3 protein. The sample contains 170,000 or so distinct CDR3 sequences, around 96% of which appear only once. Sequenced sample: CD4+ T cells from PBMCs. These receptors were collected from a human donor with Susac syndrome. The conserved cysteine and the conserved F or W are not part of the CDR3 here. Each record gives: J gene, V gene, CDR3 protein.

TRBJ2-5	TRBV2	ANGDLYQETQY
TRBJ1-6	TRBV21-1	ASGSHPGNNSPLH
TRBJ2-1	TRBV29-1	SAELAGAYNEQF
TRBJ2-3	TRBV2	ASSADLGITDTQY
TRBJ2-7	TRBV5-1	ARGQDYEQY
TRBJ1-5	TRBV3-1	ASSQGRQPQH
TRBJ2-6	TRBV7-9	ASSPQMAGANVLT
TRBJ2-7	TRBV12-3/TRBV12-4	ASSPRGAGNRY
TRBJ1-5	TRBV7-2	ASSSNGQGWNQPQH
TRBJ2-3	TRBV7-2	ASSSGGPVADTQY
TRBJ2-5	TRBV7-2	ASSLGRRETQY
TRBJ1-4	TRBV4-3	ASSQGTGLEKLF
TRBJ1-5	TRBV18	ASSRGEGQPQH
TRBJ2-7	TRBV30	AWSVRSSGLLYEQY
TRBJ2-1	TRBV4-3	ASSQDVGLREQF
TRBJ2-1	TRBV20-1	SARDPGTSRYNEQF
TRBJ2-1	TRBV30	AWSVMGHLAREQF
TRBJ2-3	TRBV29-1	TVLDKRMY
TRBJ2-2	TRBV20-1	SARAGGPVPGELF
TRBJ2-1	TRBV7-3	ASSLGLAGGDEQF
TRBJ2-2	TRBV10-3	AISDRQNTGELF
TRBJ2-5	TRBV29-1	SVVGLVETQY
TRBJ2-5	TRBV7-2	ASSFYSQETQY
TRBJ1-5	TRBV18	ASSPSQQNQPQH
TRBJ2-7	TRBV20-1	SARTSGSDEQY
TRBJ2-5	TRBV12-3/TRBV12-4	ASSLITGGWRLQETQY
TRBJ2-5	TRBV9	ASSASSLAGIKETQY
TRBJ2-7	TRBV28	ASRREVYEQY
TRBJ2-7	TRBV28	ASTQRMEQY
TRBJ2-5	TRBV7-8	ASSGAEGPQETQY
TRBJ2-5	TRBV5-6	ASSFGGGQTQY
TRBJ1-2	TRBV18	ASSPKETYGYT
TRBJ2-5	TRBV4-2	ASSLSGSTAQETQY
TRBJ2-6	TRBV6-5	ASSYSGRSSGANVLT
TRBJ2-2	TRBV5-1	ASSTTGRVRELF
TRBJ2-1	TRBV24-1	ATSDVRTSGAYNEQF
TRBJ2-5	TRBV2	ASRIDIGETQY
TRBJ2-7	TRBV18	ASSLAGGPGSYEQY
TRBJ2-5	TRBV14	ASSQSWETQY
TRBJ2-7	TRBV9	ASSAVAGASYEQY
TRBJ2-7	TRBV7-2	ASSLAGQTYEQY
TRBJ2-3	TRBV6-5	ASSYSMQGSTDTQY
TRBJ2-5	TRBV3-1	ASSLAGVKETQY
TRBJ2-2	TRBV29-1	SVGGSGSTGELF
TRBJ2-1	TRBV29-1	SVESGGIFNEQF
TRBJ2-7	TRBV28	ASTLSSGSSYEQY
TRBJ2-7	TRBV20-1	SASTSGAYEQY
TRBJ1-5	TRBV18	ASSSDRNNQPQH
TRBJ2-1	TRBV12-3/TRBV12-4	ASRTPGLQNEQF
TRBJ2-5	TRBV9	ASSVGGLGGHSQETQY
TRBJ2-3	TRBV27	ASSPGVDTQY
TRBJ2-3	TRBV29-1	SVEKGSADTQY
TRBJ1-2	TRBV7-9	ASSMTGNYGYT
TRBJ2-3	TRBV4-2	ASSQDDTQY